This T cell receptor beta chain originates from a study of long-term antiretroviral therapy in people with HIV. The study, taken as a whole, reports: Viral resistance, ART adherence and therapy changes all lacked available data.

Samples were assayed with immunoSEQ v3.0 at survey level. TCRdb's copy holds only in-frame clones and misses some; the assay was immunoSEQ multiplex PCR. The repertoire includes roughly 40,000 clones, around 93% of them detected once, and less than 2.5% sits in the top ten. This CDR3 contains 15 residues. V was shortened by 0 bases and J by 6 bases, with 14 bases between the two germline ends. The germline CDR1 and CDR2 sequences are LGHNA and YNFKEQ. On this clone: The target antigen is unknown.

The chain links TRBV4-2 to TRBJ1-2; D gene unclear. This TCR came from a man aged 30 to 45 with HIV. This sample comprised unsorted PBMCs, obtained 9 to 9.5 years after starting antiretroviral therapy. This CDR3 is CASSQDTLTRDGYTF. The CDR3 region has the DNA TGTGCCAGCAGCCAAGATACCCTAACTAGGGATGGCTACACCTTC.